A single sample gave rise to the 20 T cell receptor beta chains below, sequenced in a study of T-cell reconstitution after alpha-beta-depleted transplantation in children. Unique molecular identifiers were used in preparing the TCRbeta library. TCRdb redid the calling of the PCR reads with MiXCR, one entry per CDR3 protein. Counted here are roughly 500,000 distinct CDR3 sequences, around a third occurring once; the ten biggest clones make up 2% to 3%. The material sequenced was PBMCs from the stem cell graft donor, taken from the stem cell graft. The receptors shown here come from a human donor who donated a stem cell graft to a child with aplastic anemia.

This clonotype has just a few counts. The V gene is TRBV7-7, the J gene TRBJ2-5; possible D gene TRBD1, 6 bases. V gave up 5 bases and J gave up 2 bases, with 12 bases separating them. Germline V gene data show CDR1 as SSHAT and CDR2 as FNYEAQ (reference sequence). The CDR3 consists of 14 residues. Here the CDR3 DNA reads TGTGCCAGCAGCGAGGACAGCCGGCAAGAGACCCAGTACTTC. It is translated as CASSEDSRQETQYF.

This clonotype was observed a handful of times. This chain uses TRBV13 with TRBJ2-1, with 9 nucleotides matching TRBD1. Trimming took 6 bases from V and 8 from J; bases not matched to a gene: 11. This CDR3 has 15 residues. Germline V gene lookup returns CDR1 PRHDT and CDR2 FYEKMQ (reference sequence). The CDR3 DNA reads TGTGCCAGCAGGGACCGGGACAGGGCTTGGCATGAGCAGTTCTTC. Translating it yields CASRDRDRAWHEQFF.

The rearrangement links TRBV29-1 to TRBJ2-1; D call uncertain. Trimming removed 0 bases at V and 14 bases at J, with 11 bases between. Germline V gene lookup returns CDR1 SQVTM and CDR2 ANQGSEA. This CDR3 has 11 amino acids. CDR3 sequence reads: CSVEEGFLKFF. The CDR3 coding sequence is TGCAGCGTTGAAGAGGGGTTTTTGAAGTTCTTC.

This rearrangement joins TRBV5-1 to TRBJ2-5, with 9 bases that match TRBD1. CDR3 length: 14 amino acids. CDR1 and CDR2 from the germline V gene are SGHRS and YFSETQ. V lost 4 bases, J lost 4 bases, and 5 bases stayed unmatched. Here the CDR3 reads CASSRDREGETQYF. The CDR3 DNA reads TGCGCCAGCAGCCGGGACAGGGAGGGAGAGACCCAGTACTTC.

This clonotype was seen only a few times. The chain is built from TRBV12-3 or TRBV12-4 and TRBJ1-1, with 8 bases identical to TRBD1. The CDR3 sequence is 15 residues long. V lost 6 bases, J lost 1 base, and 7 bases stayed unmatched. CDR3 in amino acids: CASRKRTGKNTEAFF. CDR3 nucleotide sequence: TGTGCCAGCAGGAAACGGACAGGGAAGAACACTGAAGCTTTCTTT.

The chain links TRBV20-1 to TRBJ2-2, with TRBD2 identical over 16 bases. With 6 bases clipped from V and 4 bases from J, the junction kept 8 bases outside the gene matches. This CDR3 region has 17 residues. Germline CDR1 DFQATT, CDR2 SNEGSKA (reference sequence). Here the CDR3 reads CSALGLAGGPGTGELFF. In DNA, the CDR3 is TGCAGTGCGTTGGGACTAGCGGGAGGGCCAGGCACCGGGGAGCTGTTTTTT.

The chain couples TRBV20-1 to TRBJ2-1; TRBD2 matches 11 bases. Germline loops: CDR1 DFQATT, CDR2 SNEGSKA (reference sequence). The CDR3 spans 18 residues. Unmatched junction bases numbered 14, after V lost 5 bases and J lost 2 bases. CDR3 DNA sequence: TGCAGTGCTTCCTCCGGGACTAGCGGTTCCTTTGCCTACAATGAGCAGTTCTTC. This gives the protein CSASSGTSGSFAYNEQFF.

This clonotype appeared many times. This chain connects TRBV5-1 to TRBJ2-1; no reliable D call. Germline V CDR1 and CDR2: SGHRS, YFSETQ. V was clipped by 3 bases and J by 0 bases, with 4 bases between them. CDR3 length: 13 residues. CDR3 in DNA: TGCGCCAGCAGCTACAGCTCCTACAATGAGCAGTTCTTC. The encoded protein is CASSYSSYNEQFF. Filled out from reference TRBV5-1 and TRBJ2-1, the complete variable domain reads KAGVTQTPRYLIKTRGQQVTLSCSPISGHRSVSWYQQTPGQGLQFLFEYFSETQRNKGNFPGRFSGRQFSNSRSEMNVSTLELGDSALYLCASSYSSYNEQFFGPGTRLTVL.

This rearrangement joins TRBV5-1 to TRBJ1-6, with D perhaps matching TRBD1 (6 bases). This CDR3 comprises 15 residues. CDR1 and CDR2 from the germline V gene are SGHRS and YFSETQ. The V end lost 4 bases, the J end lost 9 bases, and 17 bases lay between the germline ends. DNA for the CDR3: TGCGCCAGCAGCGGGACAACAGGTGGGAGTTCACCCCTCCACTTT. It encodes CASSGTTGGSSPLHF.

In its sample, this clonotype was seen a few times. CDR3 in DNA: TGTGCCTGGAGTCGGGACTTCCTGAACACCGGGGAGCTGTTTTTT. Amino acid sequence: CAWSRDFLNTGELFF. V and J are TRBV30 and TRBJ2-2, with a tentative D call TRBD2 (6 bases). Germline assignment: CDR1 GTSNPN and CDR2 SVGIG (reference sequence). The CDR3 runs to 15 residues. V was shortened by 2 bases and J by 1 base, with 11 bases between the two germline ends.

This clonotype occurred once. The CDR3 is CASGLARGGHSGNTIYF. The DNA for the CDR3 is TGTGCTAGTGGTCTCGCGAGGGGGGGACACTCTGGAAACACCATATATTTT. The rearrangement links TRBV12-5 to TRBJ1-3; D might be TRBD1 (6 bases). The germline CDR1 and CDR2 sequences are LGHNT and FRNRAP. V was shortened by 5 bases and J by 0 bases, with 17 bases between the two germline ends. This CDR3 contains 17 residues.

The CDR3 sequence is CASTGTDYNEQFF. The CDR3 region has the DNA TGCGCCAGCACCGGGACGGATTACAATGAGCAGTTCTTC. The V gene is TRBV5-1, the J gene TRBJ2-1; D could derive from TRBD1 or TRBD2 (5 bases each). Looked up from germline, CDR1 is SGHRS and CDR2 is YFSETQ. Trimming shortened V by 6 bases and J by 4 bases, and 11 bases separated the two germline ends. CDR3 size: 13 residues. Full variable domain (remainder filled in from reference TRBV5-1 and TRBJ2-1): KAGVTQTPRYLIKTRGQQVTLSCSPISGHRSVSWYQQTPGQGLQFLFEYFSETQRNKGNFPGRFSGRQFSNSRSEMNVSTLELGDSALYLCASTGTDYNEQFFGPGTRLTVL.

The gene calls are TRBV7-8 and TRBJ2-7; D is possibly TRBD2 (5 bases). This CDR3 is built from 15 residues. The V gene's germline CDR1 is SGHVS and CDR2 FQNEAQ. V was shortened by 5 bases and J by 2 bases, with 16 bases between the two germline ends. CDR3 in amino acids: CASSPTGGAAYEQYV. CDR3 sequence (DNA): TGTGCCAGCAGCCCCACGGGCGGAGCGGCCTACGAGCAGTACGTC.

This clonotype occurred a few times. The chain carries TRBV4-3 and TRBJ2-7, with D unresolved. The length of the CDR3 is 13 residues. Trimming removed 0 bases from V and 4 bases from J, with 7 bases in between. The V gene's germline CDR1 is LGHNA and CDR2 YSLEER. The DNA for the CDR3 is TGCGCCAGCAGCCAAGATCCCACGTACGAGCAGTACTTC. Amino acids: CASSQDPTYEQYF.

This clonotype turned up a few times. CDR3 sequence reads: CASSISRGSGELFF. In DNA form, the CDR3 reads TGTGCCAGTAGTATTTCGAGGGGATCCGGGGAGCTGTTTTTT. This sequence joins TRBV19 and TRBJ2-2; D might be TRBD1 or TRBD2, each matching 5 bases. Germline V gene lookup returns CDR1 LNHDA and CDR2 SQIVND (reference sequence). This CDR3 spans 14 amino acids. V was trimmed by 3 bases and J by 6 bases, leaving 11 bases between them.

The sample holds a few counts of this clonotype. The chain recombines TRBV5-1 with TRBJ2-3; either TRBD1 or TRBD2 may supply D (5 bases each). Between the trimmed V and J ends, which lost 5 bases and 2 bases, there was a span of 9 bases. Germline V gives CDR1 SGHRS, CDR2 YFSETQ. The CDR3 is 13 amino acids. Here the CDR3 reads CASSGGVTDTQYF. The CDR3 DNA follows: TGCGCCAGCAGTGGGGGAGTCACAGATACGCAGTATTTT.

The chain uses TRBV20-1 and TRBJ2-1; 8 bases are a match to TRBD1. V gave up 4 bases and J gave up 4 bases; unmatched junction bases: 12. Looked up from germline, CDR1 is DFQATT and CDR2 is SNEGSKA (reference sequence). CDR3 length: 16 residues. The CDR3: CSATLDGTGTYNEQFF. The CDR3 bases are TGCAGTGCTACTCTAGACGGGACAGGTACATACAATGAGCAGTTCTTC.

This clonotype showed up just a few times. This rearrangement joins TRBV15 to TRBJ2-6, with TRBD1 matching 9 bases. The V gene's germline CDR1 is LNHNV and CDR2 YYDKDF (reference sequence). With V trimmed by 1 base and J by 0 bases, 13 bases remained unmatched. The CDR3 runs 21 residues. The CDR3 DNA reads as TGTGCCACCAGCAGAGCCCCGGGACAGGGTATGAGGTTCTCTGGGGCCAACGTCCTGACTTTC. Translated: CATSRAPGQGMRFSGANVLTF.

This clonotype occurred many times. The genes are TRBV7-2 and TRBJ2-1; 11 bases are shared with TRBD2. Unmatched junction bases numbered 4, after V lost 6 bases and J lost 6 bases. The CDR3 is 14 residues long. Germline CDR1 and CDR2: SGHTA and FQGNSA. The CDR3 sequence: CASSPGLAGNEQFF. The CDR3 nucleotides are TGTGCCAGCAGTCCCGGACTAGCGGGCAATGAGCAGTTCTTC. Looking up the rest from reference TRBV7-2 and TRBJ2-1 gives the full variable domain: GAGVSQSPSNKVTEKGKDVELRCDPISGHTALYWYRQSLGQGLEFLIYFQGNSAPDKSGLPSDRFSAERTGGSVSTLTIQRTQQEDSAVYLCASSPGLAGNEQFFGPGTRLTVL.

The gene calls are TRBV12-3 or TRBV12-4 and TRBJ1-1, with D unresolved. V lost 6 bases, J lost 8 bases, and 10 bases lay in between. The CDR3 is 11 amino acids. The CDR3 here is CASRKQREAFF. The CDR3 region has the DNA TGTGCCAGCAGGAAACAGAGAGAAGCTTTCTTT.